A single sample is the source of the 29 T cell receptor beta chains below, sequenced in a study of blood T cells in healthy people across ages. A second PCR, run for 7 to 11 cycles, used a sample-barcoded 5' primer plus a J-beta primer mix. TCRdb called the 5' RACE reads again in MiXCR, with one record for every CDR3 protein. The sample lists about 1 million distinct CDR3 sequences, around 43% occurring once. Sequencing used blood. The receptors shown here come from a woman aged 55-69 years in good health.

The CDR3 spells CASSFSAGGPSEQYF. Here the CDR3 DNA reads TGTGCCAGCAGTTTCTCGGCGGGAGGGCCTAGCGAGCAGTACTTC. The V gene is TRBV12-3 or TRBV12-4, the J gene TRBJ2-7; 9 bases match TRBD2. The CDR3 extends over 15 amino acids. V gave up 3 bases and J gave up 6 bases; unmatched junction bases: 9.

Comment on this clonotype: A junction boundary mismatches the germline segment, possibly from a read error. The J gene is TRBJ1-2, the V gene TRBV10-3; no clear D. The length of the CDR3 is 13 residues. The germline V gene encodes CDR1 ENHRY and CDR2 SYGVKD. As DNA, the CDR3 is TGTGCCATTAGTGGGAGAAATGGCTATGGCTACACCTTC. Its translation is CAISGRNGYGYTF.

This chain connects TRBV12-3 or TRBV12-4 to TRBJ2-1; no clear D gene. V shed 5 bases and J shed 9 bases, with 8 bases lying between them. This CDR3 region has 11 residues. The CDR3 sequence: CASSVRSEQFF. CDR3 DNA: TGTGCCAGCAGTGTTAGAAGTGAGCAGTTCTTC.

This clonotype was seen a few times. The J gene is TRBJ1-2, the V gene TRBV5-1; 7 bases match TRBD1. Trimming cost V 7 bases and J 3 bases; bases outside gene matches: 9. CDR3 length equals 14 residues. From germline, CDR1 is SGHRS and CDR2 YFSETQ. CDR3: CASGQGGTDYGYTF. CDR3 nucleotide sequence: TGCGCCAGCGGCCAAGGCGGGACAGACTATGGCTACACCTTC.

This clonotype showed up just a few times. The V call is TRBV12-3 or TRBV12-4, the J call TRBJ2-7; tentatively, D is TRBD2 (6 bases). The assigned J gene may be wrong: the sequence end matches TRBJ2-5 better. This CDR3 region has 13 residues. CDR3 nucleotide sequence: TGTGCCAGCAGTTTCGGCGGGGTGTGGACCCAGTACTTC. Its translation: CASSFGGVWTQYF.

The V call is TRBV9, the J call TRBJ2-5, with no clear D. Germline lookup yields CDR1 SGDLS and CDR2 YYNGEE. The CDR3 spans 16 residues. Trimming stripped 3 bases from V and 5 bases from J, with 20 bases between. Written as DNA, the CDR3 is TGTGCCAGCAGCGCAGATCGGACGGGCCCTCTGGAGACCCAGTACTTC. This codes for CASSADRTGPLETQYF.

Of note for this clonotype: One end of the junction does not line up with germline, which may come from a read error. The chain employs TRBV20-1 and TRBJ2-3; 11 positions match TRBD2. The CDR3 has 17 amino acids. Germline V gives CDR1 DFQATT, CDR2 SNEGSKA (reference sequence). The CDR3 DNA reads TGCAGTGCTAGAGGGTCCGGACTAGCGGGCCCCACAGATATGCAGTATTTT. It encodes CSARGSGLAGPTDMQYF.

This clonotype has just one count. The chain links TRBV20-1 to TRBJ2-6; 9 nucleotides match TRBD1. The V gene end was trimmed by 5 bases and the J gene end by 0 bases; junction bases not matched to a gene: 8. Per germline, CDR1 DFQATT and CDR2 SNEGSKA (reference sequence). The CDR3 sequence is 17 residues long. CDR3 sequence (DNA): TGCAGTGCTGCTCCCGGGACAGGGCCCTCTGGGGCCAACGTCCTGACTTTC. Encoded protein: CSAAPGTGPSGANVLTF.

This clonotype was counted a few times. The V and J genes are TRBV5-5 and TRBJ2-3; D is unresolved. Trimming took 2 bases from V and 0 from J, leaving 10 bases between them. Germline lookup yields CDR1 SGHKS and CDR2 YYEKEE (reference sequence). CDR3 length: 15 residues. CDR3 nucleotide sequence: TGTGCCAGCAGCTTAGACCTCCCCAGCACAGATACGCAGTATTTT. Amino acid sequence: CASSLDLPSTDTQYF.

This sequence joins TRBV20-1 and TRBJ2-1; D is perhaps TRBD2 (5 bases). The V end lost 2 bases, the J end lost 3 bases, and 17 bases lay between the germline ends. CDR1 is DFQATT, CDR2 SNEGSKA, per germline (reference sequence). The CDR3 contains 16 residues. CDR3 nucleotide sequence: TGCAGTGCTAGACTCTCGGAGCCGGGAAACTACAATGAGCAGTTCTTC. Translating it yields CSARLSEPGNYNEQFF.

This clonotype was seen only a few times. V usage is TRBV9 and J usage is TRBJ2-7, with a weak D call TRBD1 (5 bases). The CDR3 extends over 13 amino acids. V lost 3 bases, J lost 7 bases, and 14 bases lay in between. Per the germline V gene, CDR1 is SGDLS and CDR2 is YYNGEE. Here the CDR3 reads CASSGQGLKEQYF. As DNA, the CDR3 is TGTGCCAGCAGCGGGCAGGGCCTTAAGGAGCAGTACTTC.

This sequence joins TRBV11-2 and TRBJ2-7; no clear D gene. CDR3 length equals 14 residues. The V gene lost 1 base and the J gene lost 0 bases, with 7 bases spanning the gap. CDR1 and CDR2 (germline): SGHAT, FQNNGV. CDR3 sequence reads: CASSLGEASYEQYF. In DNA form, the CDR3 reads TGTGCCAGCAGCTTAGGGGAAGCCTCCTACGAGCAGTACTTC.

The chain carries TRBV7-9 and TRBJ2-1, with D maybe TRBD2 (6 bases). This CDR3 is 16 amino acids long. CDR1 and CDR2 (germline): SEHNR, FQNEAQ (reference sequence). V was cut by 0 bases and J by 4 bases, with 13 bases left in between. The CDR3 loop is CASSLAPHGSYNEQFF. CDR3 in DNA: TGTGCCAGCAGCTTAGCGCCCCACGGGAGTTACAATGAGCAGTTCTTC.

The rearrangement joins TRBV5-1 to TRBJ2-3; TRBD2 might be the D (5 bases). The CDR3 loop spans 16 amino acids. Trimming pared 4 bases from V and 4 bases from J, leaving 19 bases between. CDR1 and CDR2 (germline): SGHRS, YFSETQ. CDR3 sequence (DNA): TGCGCCAGCAGCCGGGGAACGGAGCGGTGGGCAGATACGCAGTATTTT. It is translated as CASSRGTERWADTQYF.

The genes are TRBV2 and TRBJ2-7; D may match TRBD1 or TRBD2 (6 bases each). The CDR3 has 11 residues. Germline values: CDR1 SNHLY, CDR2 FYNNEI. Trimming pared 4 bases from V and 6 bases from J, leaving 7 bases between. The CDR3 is CASSGGAEQYF. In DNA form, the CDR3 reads TGTGCCAGCAGTGGGGGGGCCGAGCAGTACTTC.

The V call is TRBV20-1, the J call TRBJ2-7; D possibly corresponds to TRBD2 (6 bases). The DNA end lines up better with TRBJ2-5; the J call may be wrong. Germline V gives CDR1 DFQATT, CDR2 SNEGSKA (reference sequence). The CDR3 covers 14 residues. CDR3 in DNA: TGCAGTGCTAGTGTGCTAGCGTCAGGGGAGACCCAGTACTTC. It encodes CSASVLASGETQYF.

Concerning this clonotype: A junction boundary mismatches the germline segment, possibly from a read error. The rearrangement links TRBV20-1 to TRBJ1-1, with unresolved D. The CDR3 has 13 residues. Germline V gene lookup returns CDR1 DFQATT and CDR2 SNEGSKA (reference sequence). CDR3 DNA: TGCAGTGTTAGATTTGGAGGGAACACTGAAGCTTTCTTT. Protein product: CSVRFGGNTEAFF.

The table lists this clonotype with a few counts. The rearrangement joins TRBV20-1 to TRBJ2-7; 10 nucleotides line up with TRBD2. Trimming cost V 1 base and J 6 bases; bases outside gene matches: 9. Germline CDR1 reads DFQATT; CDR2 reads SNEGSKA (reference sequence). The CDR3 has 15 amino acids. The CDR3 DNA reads TGCAGTGCTAGAGCCTCAGGGACTAGCGCTGGCGAGCAGTACTTC. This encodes CSARASGTSAGEQYF.

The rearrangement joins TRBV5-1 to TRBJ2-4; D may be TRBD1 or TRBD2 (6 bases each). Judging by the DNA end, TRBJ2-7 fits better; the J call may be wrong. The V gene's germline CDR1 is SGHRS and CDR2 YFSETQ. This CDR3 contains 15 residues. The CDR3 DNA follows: TGCGCCAGCAGCTTCGATGGGGGGCGCCTATACGAGCAGTACTTC. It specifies CASSFDGGRLYEQYF.

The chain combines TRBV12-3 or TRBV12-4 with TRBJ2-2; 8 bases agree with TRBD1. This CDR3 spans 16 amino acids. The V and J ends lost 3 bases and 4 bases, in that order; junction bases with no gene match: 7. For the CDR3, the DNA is TGTGCCAGCAGTTTGTCAGGGGGCAGGGTCACCGGGGAGCTGTTTTTT. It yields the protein CASSLSGGRVTGELFF.

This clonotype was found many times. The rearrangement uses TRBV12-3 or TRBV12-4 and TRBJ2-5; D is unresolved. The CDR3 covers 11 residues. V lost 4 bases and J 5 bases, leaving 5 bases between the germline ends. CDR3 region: CASSSRETQYF. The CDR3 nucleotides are TGTGCCAGCAGTTCCCGGGAGACCCAGTACTTC.

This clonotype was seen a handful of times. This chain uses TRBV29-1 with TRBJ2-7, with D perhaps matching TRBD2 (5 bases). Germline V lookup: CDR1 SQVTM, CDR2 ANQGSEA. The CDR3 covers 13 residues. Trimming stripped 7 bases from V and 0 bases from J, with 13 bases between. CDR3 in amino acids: CSARLFNSYEQYF. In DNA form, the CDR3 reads TGCAGCGCTCGACTATTTAACTCCTACGAGCAGTACTTC.

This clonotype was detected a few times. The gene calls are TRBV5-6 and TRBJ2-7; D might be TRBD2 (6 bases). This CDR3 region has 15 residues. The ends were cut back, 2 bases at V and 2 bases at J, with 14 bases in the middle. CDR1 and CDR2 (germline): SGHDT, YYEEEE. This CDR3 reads CASSFLASSAYEQYF. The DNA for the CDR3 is TGTGCCAGCAGCTTCCTAGCGTCGTCGGCCTACGAGCAGTACTTC. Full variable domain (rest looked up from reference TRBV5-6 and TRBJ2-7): DAGVTQSPTHLIKTRGQQVTLRCSPKSGHDTVSWYQQALGQGPQFIFQYYEEEERQRGNFPDRFSGHQFPNYSSELNVNALLLGDSALYLCASSFLASSAYEQYFGPGTRLTVT.

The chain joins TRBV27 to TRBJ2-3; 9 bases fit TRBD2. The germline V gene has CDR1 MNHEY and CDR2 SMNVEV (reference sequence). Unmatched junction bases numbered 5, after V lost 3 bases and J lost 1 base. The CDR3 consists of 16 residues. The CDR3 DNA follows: TGTGCCAGCAGTTTGGTAGCGGGAGTAGGCACAGATACGCAGTATTTT. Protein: CASSLVAGVGTDTQYF.

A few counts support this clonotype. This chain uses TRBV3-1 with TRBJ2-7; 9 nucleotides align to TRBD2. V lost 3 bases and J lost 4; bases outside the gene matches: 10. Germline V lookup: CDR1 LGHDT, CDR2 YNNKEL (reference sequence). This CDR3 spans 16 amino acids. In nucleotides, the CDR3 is TGTGCCAGCAGCCACCACGCCGGGACTAGCCGGTACGAGCAGTACTTC. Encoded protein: CASSHHAGTSRYEQYF.

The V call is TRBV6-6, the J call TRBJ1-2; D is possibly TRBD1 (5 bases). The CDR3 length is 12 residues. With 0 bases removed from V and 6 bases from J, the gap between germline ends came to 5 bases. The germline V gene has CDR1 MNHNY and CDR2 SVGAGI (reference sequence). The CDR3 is CASSYSTDGYTF. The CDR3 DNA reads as TGTGCCAGCAGTTACTCGACAGATGGCTACACCTTC.

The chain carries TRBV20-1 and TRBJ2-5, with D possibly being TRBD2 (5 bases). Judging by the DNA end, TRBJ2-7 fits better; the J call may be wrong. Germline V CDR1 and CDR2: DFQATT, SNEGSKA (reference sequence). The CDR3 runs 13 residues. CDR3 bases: TGCAGTGCCCCGGGCCCCACGGCGGGCGAGCAGTACTTC. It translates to CSAPGPTAGEQYF.

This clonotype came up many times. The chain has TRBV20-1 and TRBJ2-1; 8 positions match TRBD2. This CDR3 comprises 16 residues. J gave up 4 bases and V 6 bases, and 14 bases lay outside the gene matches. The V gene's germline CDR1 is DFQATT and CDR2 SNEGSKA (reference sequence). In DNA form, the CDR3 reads TGCAGTGCCCCGGATGGGCTAGCGGGTTCATACAATGAGCAGTTCTTC. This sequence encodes CSAPDGLAGSYNEQFF.

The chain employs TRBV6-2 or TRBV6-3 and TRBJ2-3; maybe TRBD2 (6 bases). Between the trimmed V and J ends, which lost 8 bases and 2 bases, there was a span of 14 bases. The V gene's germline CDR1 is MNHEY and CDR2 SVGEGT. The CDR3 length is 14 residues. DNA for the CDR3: TGTGCCAGCGGCAGGACTACGATCACAGATACGCAGTATTTT. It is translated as CASGRTTITDTQYF.